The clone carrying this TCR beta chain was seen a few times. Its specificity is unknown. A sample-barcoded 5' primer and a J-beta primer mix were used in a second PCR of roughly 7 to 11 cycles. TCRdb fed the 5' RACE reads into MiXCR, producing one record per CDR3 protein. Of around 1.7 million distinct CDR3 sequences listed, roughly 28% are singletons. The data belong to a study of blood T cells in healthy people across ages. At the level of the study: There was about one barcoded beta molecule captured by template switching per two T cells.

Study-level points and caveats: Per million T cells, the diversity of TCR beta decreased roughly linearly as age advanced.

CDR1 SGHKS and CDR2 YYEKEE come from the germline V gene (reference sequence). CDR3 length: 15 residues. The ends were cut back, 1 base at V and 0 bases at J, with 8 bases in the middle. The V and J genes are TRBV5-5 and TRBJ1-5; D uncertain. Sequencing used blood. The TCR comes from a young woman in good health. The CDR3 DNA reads TGTGCCAGCAGCTTGTTGGGCGGTAGCAATCAGCCCCAGCATTTT. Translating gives CASSLLGGSNQPQHF.